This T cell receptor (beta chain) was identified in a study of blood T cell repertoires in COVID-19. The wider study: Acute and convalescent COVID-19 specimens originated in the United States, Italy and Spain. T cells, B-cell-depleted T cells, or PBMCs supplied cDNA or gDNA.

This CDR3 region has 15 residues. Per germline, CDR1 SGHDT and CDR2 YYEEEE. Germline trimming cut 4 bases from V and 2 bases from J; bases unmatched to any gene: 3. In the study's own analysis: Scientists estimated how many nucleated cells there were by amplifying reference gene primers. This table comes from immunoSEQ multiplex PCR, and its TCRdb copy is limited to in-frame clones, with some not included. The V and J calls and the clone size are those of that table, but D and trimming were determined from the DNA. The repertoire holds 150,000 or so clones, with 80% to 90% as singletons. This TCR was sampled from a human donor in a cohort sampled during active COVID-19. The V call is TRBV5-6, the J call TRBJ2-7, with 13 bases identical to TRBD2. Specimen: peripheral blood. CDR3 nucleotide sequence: TGTGCCAGCAGCAGAGGGACTAGCGGGACCTACGAGCAGTACTTC. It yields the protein CASSRGTSGTYEQYF.